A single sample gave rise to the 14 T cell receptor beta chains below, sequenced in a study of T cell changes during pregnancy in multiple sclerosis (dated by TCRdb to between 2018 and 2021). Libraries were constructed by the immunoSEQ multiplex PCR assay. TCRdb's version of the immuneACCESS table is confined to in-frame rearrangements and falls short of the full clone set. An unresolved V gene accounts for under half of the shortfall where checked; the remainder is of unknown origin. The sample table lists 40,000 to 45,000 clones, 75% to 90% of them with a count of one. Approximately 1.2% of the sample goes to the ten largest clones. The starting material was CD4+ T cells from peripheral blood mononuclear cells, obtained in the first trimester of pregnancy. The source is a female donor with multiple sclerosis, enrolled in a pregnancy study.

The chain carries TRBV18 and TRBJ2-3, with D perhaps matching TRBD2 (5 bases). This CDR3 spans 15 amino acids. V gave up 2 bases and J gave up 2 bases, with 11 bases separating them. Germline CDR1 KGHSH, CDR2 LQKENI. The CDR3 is CASSPGSGTTDTQYF. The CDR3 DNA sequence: TGTGCCAGCTCACCAGGGAGCGGAACCACAGATACGCAGTATTTT.

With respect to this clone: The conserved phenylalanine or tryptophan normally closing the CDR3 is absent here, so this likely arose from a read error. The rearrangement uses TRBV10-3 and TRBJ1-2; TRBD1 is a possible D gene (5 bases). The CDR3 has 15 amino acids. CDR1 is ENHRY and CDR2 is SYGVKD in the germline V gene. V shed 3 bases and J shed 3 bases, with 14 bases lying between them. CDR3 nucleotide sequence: TGTGCCATCAGTGAAGGGGCAGGCCCATACTATGGCTACACCCTC. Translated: CAISEGAGPYYGYTL.

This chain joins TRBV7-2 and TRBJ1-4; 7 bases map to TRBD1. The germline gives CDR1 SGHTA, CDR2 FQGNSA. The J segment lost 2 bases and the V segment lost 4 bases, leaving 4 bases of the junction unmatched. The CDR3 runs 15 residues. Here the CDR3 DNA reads TGTGCCAGCAGCTACTCAGGGGGGACTAATGAAAAACTGTTTTTT. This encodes CASSYSGGTNEKLFF.

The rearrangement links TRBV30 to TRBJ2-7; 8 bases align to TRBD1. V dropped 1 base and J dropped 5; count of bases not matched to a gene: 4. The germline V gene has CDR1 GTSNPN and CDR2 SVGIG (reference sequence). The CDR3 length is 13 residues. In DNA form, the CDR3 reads TGTGCCTGGAGTGCCTGGACAGGGAACGAGCAGTACTTC. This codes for CAWSAWTGNEQYF.

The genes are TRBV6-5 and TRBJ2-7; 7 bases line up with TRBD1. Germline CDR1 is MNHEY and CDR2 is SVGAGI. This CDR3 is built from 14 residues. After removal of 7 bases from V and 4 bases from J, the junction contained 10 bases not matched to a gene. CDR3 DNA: TGTGCCAGCAACAAGGTCAGGGGGATATACGAGCAGTACTTC. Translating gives CASNKVRGIYEQYF.

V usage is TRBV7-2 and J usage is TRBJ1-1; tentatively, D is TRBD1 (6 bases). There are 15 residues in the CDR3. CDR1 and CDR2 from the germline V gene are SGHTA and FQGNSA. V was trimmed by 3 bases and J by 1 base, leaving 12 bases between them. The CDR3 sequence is CASSFRSGENTEAFF. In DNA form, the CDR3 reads TGTGCCAGCAGCTTTCGTTCAGGGGAGAACACTGAAGCTTTCTTT.

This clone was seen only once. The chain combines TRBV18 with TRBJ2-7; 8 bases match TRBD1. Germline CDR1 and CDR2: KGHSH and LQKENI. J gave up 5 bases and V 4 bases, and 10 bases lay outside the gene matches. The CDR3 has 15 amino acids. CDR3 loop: CASSLQRAGGDEQYF. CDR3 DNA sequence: TGTGCCAGCTCACTTCAAAGGGCAGGGGGCGACGAGCAGTACTTC.

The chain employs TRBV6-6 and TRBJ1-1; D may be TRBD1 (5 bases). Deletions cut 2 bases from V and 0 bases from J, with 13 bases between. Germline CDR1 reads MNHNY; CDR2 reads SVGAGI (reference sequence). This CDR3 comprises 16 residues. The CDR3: CASSYRRGSLNTEAFF. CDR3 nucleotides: TGTGCCAGCAGTTACCGGCGGGGCAGCCTGAACACTGAAGCTTTCTTT.

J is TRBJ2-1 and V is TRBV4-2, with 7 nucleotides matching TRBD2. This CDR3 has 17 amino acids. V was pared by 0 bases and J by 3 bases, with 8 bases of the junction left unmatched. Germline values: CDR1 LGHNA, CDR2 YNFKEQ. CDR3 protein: CASSQDHAGEIYNEQFF. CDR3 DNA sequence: TGTGCCAGCAGCCAAGACCATGCGGGAGAGATCTACAATGAGCAGTTCTTC.

CDR3 DNA: TGCGCCAGCAGCCCCCGGGACAGGGGTAATCAGCCCCAGCATTTT. Encoded protein: CASSPRDRGNQPQHF. The chain couples TRBV4-1 to TRBJ1-5, with 10 bases fitting TRBD1. Germline V gene sequence: CDR1 MGHRA, CDR2 YSYEKL. The CDR3 has 15 amino acids. V lost 4 bases and J lost 4; bases outside the gene matches: 4.

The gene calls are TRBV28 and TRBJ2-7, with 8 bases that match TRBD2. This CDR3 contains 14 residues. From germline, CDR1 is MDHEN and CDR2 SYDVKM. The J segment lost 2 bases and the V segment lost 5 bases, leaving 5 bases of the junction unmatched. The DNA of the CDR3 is TGTGCCAGCAGTGATAGCGGGATCACCTACGAGCAGTACTTC. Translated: CASSDSGITYEQYF.

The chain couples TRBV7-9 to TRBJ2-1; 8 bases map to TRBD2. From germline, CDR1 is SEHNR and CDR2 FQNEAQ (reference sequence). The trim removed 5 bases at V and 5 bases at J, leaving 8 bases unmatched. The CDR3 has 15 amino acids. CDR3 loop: CASSPGLALNNEQFF. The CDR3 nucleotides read TGTGCCAGCAGCCCCGGACTAGCCCTTAACAATGAGCAGTTCTTC.

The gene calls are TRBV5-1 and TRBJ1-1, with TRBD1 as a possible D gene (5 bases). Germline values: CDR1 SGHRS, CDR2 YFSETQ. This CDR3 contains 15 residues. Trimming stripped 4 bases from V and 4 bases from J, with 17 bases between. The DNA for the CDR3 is TGCGCCAGCAGCCCCTTCGGGGGGGGGTCCACTGAAGCTTTCTTT. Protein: CASSPFGGGSTEAFF.

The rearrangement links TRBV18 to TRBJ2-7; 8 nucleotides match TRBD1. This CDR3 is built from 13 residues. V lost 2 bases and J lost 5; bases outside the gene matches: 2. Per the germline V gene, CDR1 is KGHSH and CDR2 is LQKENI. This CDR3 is CASSPLDRDEQYF. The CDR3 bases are TGTGCCAGCTCACCATTGGACAGGGACGAGCAGTACTTC. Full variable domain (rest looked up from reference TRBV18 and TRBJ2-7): NAGVMQNPRHLVRRRGQEARLRCSPMKGHSHVYWYRQLPEEGLKFMVYLQKENIIDESGMPKERFSAEFPKEGPSILRIQQVVRGDSAAYFCASSPLDRDEQYFGPGTRLTVT.